This record concerns one TCR beta chain sequence. The table came from immunoSEQ multiplex PCR; TCRdb's copy has only in-frame clones and leaves some out. In the table there are around 57,000 clones, over 80% of which are singletons. The V gene end was trimmed by 2 bases and the J gene end by 1 base; junction bases not matched to a gene: 4. The germline gives CDR1 LNHNV, CDR2 YYDKDF (reference sequence). This CDR3 has 15 amino acids. This sample is drawn from a study of blood T cell repertoires in COVID-19. The sample comprised peripheral blood. The rearrangement links TRBV15 to TRBJ1-1, with 7 bases aligning to TRBD1. The sequence was obtained from a woman aged 60 to 75 with acute or convalescent COVID-19. The CDR3 nucleotides are TGTGCCACCAGCAGATTCAGGGGGGAGAACACTGAAGCTTTCTTT. Its translation is CATSRFRGENTEAFF.